The 2 T cell receptor beta chains listed next were all sequenced from one sample in a study of blood T cell repertoires in COVID-19 (dated by TCRdb to about 2020). Library preparation employed the immunoSEQ multiplex PCR assay. The immuneACCESS repertoire file appears here via TCRdb, limited to in-frame rearrangements. These files lack a portion of the clones; in checked studies, under half of the deficit traces to unresolved V genes, and the cause of the others is not known. A total of roughly 70,000 clones appear in this sample, around four fifths of them only once. The leading ten clones occupy 15% of the sample. Sequencing used peripheral blood. The receptors shown here come from a man in his sixties with COVID-19, enrolled during active disease.

The chain joins TRBV19 to TRBJ2-3; 7 positions agree with TRBD2. CDR1 is LNHDA, CDR2 SQIVND, per germline (reference sequence). The junction had 11 bases not matched to a gene; V was cut back by 8 bases and J by 3 bases. CDR3 length: 15 amino acids. The CDR3 nucleotides read TGTGCCAGTGGTCCCGGCGGGAGTATGACAGATACGCAGTATTTT. Translated: CASGPGGSMTDTQYF.

This chain links TRBV4-1 with TRBJ2-7; 7 nucleotides match TRBD1. Unmatched junction bases numbered 10, after V lost 6 bases and J lost 2 bases. The CDR3 has 15 residues. Germline CDR1 is MGHRA and CDR2 is YSYEKL. The CDR3 DNA is TGCGCCAGCAGGTCGGTCGGGCAGGGGGCCTACGAGCAGTACTTC. Protein sequence: CASRSVGQGAYEQYF.